Sequencing of this T cell receptor beta chain was carried out in a study of blood T cell repertoires in COVID-19. Measured with immunoSEQ multiplex PCR; TCRdb has only the in-frame clones, and not every one. The table lists about 250,000 clones, roughly 84% of them singletons. The table lists this clone with many counts. Participants had their cohort set by participant-reported clinical history. Symptom resolution, clearance, or two negative PCRs marked the recovered donors of Cohort 3. CDR3 size: 15 residues. Trimming cost V 9 bases and J 4 bases; bases outside gene matches: 10. Germline CDR1 is SGHRS and CDR2 is YFSETQ.

The material sequenced was PBMCs or T cells enriched from blood (not recorded which). This TCR was recovered from a man aged 45-65 years who had recovered from COVID-19. J is TRBJ2-3 and V is TRBV5-1; 11 nucleotides align to TRBD2. The CDR3 DNA follows: TGCGCCACATCTCTTAGCGGGGGGGCCGCAGATACGCAGTATTTT. Translated: CATSLSGGAADTQYF.